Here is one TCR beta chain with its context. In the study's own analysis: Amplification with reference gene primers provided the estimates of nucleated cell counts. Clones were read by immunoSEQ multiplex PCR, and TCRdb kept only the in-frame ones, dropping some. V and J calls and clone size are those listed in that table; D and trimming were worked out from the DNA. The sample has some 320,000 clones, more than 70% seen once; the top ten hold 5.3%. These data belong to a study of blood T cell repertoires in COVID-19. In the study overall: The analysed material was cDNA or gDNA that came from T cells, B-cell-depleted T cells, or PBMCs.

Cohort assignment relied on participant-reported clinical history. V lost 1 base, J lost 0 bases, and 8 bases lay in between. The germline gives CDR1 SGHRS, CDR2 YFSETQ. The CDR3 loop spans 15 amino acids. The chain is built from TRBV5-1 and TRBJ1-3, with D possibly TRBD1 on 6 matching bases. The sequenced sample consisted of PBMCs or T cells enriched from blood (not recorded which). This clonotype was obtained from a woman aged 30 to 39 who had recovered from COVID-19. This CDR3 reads CASSLQGSSGNTIYF. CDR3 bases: TGCGCCAGCAGCTTGCAGGGGAGCTCTGGAAACACCATATATTTT.